This TCR beta chain was identified during a study of blood T cell repertoires in COVID-19. Overall study: Samples taken during acute and convalescent COVID-19 were collected in the United States, Italy and Spain. The analysed material was cDNA or gDNA that came from T cells, B-cell-depleted T cells, or PBMCs.

Libraries were prepared by immunoSEQ multiplex PCR; TCRdb keeps only in-frame clonotypes and omits some of them. The sample gives roughly 250,000 clones, 70% to 85% of which show up once; 0.87% is in the top ten. V trimming: 5 bases; J trimming: 5 bases; junction bases outside the gene matches: 11. Per the germline V gene, CDR1 is MNHEY and CDR2 is SVGEGT. The CDR3 length is 15 residues. The Seattle patients, enrolled during active infection, were followed longitudinally. The chain combines TRBV6-2 or TRBV6-3 with TRBJ2-5; 7 nucleotides line up with TRBD1. The sequence derives from a human donor with COVID-19, enrolled during active disease. The donor label of this sample is uncertain. The sequencing sample was made of peripheral blood. In DNA form, the CDR3 reads TGTGCCAGCAGTACCTCTCGAGGGGGCGGTGAGACCCAGTACTTC. Amino acids: CASSTSRGGGETQYF.